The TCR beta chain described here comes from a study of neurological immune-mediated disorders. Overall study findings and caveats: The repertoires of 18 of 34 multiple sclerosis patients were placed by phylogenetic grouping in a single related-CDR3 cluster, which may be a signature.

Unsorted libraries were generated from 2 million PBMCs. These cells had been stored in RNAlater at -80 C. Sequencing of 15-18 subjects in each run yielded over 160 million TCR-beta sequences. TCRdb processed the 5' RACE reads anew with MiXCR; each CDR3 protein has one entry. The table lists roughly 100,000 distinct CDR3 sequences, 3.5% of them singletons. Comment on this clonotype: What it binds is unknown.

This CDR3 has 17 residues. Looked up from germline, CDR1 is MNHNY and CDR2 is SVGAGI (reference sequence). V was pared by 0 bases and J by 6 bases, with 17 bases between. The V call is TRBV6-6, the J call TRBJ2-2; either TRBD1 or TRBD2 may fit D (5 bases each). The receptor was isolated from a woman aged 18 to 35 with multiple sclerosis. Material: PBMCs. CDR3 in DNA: TGTGCCAGCAGTTACTCGGGAATCCCAGGGACCGCCGGGGAGCTGTTTTTT. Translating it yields CASSYSGIPGTAGELFF.